This TCR beta chain derives from a study of blood T cell repertoires in COVID-19. Across the study: Sample material is recorded as cDNA or gDNA derived from T cells, B-cell-depleted T cells, or PBMCs.

Germline CDR1 SGDLS, CDR2 YYNGEE. Trimming stripped 4 bases from V and 6 bases from J, with 17 bases between. This CDR3 region has 15 residues. Measured with immunoSEQ multiplex PCR; TCRdb has only the in-frame clones, and not every one. This table holds 180,000 or so clones, 65% to 85% found once. The Seattle patients, enrolled during active infection, were followed longitudinally. The TCR sequence derives from a woman in her thirties or forties with COVID-19, enrolled during active disease. This chain uses TRBV9 with TRBJ2-1; D perhaps matches TRBD1 (6 bases). Sample: peripheral blood. CDR3 loop: CASSSRTVVGNEQFF. The CDR3 DNA follows: TGTGCCAGCAGCTCCCGGACAGTGGTTGGCAATGAGCAGTTCTTC. The full variable domain, its missing parts supplied by reference TRBV9 and TRBJ2-1, is DSGVTQTPKHLITATGQRVTLRCSPRSGDLSVYWYQQSLDQGLQFLIQYYNGEERAKGNILERFSAQQFPDLHSELNLSSLELGDSALYFCASSSRTVVGNEQFFGPGTRLTVL.